This T cell receptor (beta chain) was obtained from a study of post-analysis software for immune sequencing data. Study as a whole: Courses of disease covered relapsing-remitting, secondary progressive and progressive-relapsing multiple sclerosis. Points from the study as a whole: Those samples that were prepared in the same batch co-clustered strongly by F measure. With TRBV5-6, TRBV5-1 and TRBV20-1 included, 5 or 6 TRBV segments were more frequent in patients than in controls.

TCR beta cDNA libraries included unique molecular identifiers. The authors obtained some 500,000 cDNA molecules from about 0.94 to 9.7 million T cells. TCRdb reprocessed the PCR reads with MiXCR, giving one entry per CDR3 protein. The table shows fewer than 850,000 distinct CDR3 sequences, with about 32% occurring only once. As for this clonotype: What it binds is unknown.

CDR3 length: 16 amino acids. Trimming took off 0 bases at V and 2 bases at J, with 12 bases between the two ends. CDR1 SGHAT and CDR2 FQNNGV come from the germline V gene. The sample consisted of blood. The V call is TRBV11-2, the J call TRBJ2-3, with D maybe TRBD1 (6 bases). The receptor comes from a girl aged 10 to 17 with multiple sclerosis. Written as DNA, the CDR3 is TGTGCCAGCAGCTTAGAACAGGGTGGAATCACAGATACGCAGTATTTT. It specifies CASSLEQGGITDTQYF.